This T cell receptor (beta chain) was identified during a study of blood T cell repertoires in COVID-19. About the research overall: Collection of acute and convalescent COVID-19 samples took place in the United States, Italy and Spain. The analysed material was cDNA or gDNA that came from T cells, B-cell-depleted T cells, or PBMCs.

Original processing notes: Scientists estimated how many nucleated cells there were by amplifying reference gene primers. The protocol was immunoSEQ multiplex PCR, while the TCRdb copy is restricted to in-frame clones and leaves out a portion. V and J calls and clone size follow that table, whereas D and trimming were derived from the DNA. Here the sample spans some 220,000 clones, roughly 81% being singletons. The V gene's germline CDR1 is SNHLY and CDR2 FYNNEI. CDR3 length: 15 residues. V was pared by 7 bases and J by 3 bases, with 4 bases of the junction left unmatched. The sequenced sample was peripheral blood. The chain has TRBV2 and TRBJ1-6; 9 bases map to TRBD1. The source is a man between 50 and 59 years old who had recovered from COVID-19. The CDR3 DNA follows: TGTGCCAGCACTGGACAGGGGCACTATAATTCACCCCTCCACTTT. Translating it yields CASTGQGHYNSPLHF.